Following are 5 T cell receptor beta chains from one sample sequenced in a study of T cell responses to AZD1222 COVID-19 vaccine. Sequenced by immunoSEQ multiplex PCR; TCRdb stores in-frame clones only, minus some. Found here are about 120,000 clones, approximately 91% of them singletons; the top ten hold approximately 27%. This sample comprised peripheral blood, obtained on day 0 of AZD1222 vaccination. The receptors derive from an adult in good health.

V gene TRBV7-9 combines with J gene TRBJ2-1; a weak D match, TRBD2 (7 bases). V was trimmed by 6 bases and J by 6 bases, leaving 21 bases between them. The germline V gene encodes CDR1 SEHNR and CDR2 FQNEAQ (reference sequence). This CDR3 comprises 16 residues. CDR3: CASSPRGQGIGNEQFF. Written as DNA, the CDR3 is TGTGCCAGCAGTCCGCGGGGGCAGGGGATCGGCAATGAGCAGTTCTTC. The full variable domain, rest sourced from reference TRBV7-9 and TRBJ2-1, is DTGVSQNPRHKITKRGQNVTFRCDPISEHNRLYWYRQTLGQGPEFLTYFQNEAQLEKSRLLSDRFSAERPKGSFSTLEIQRTEQGDSAMYLCASSPRGQGIGNEQFFGPGTRLTVL.

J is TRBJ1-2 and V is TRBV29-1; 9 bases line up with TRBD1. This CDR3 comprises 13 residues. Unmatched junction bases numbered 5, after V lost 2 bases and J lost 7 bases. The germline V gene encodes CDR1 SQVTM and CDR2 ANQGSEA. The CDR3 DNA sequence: TGCAGCGTTGAACCGGGACAGGGACCTGGCTACACCTTC. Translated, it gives CSVEPGQGPGYTF.

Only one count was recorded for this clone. For the CDR3, the DNA is TGTGCCAGCAGTTTATCCAGGGTTTGGACCGGGGAGCTGTTTTTT. It codes for CASSLSRVWTGELFF. This chain links TRBV27 with TRBJ2-2, with D possibly TRBD1 on 5 matching bases. Germline V gives CDR1 MNHEY, CDR2 SMNVEV (reference sequence). V was trimmed by 0 bases and J by 5 bases, leaving 10 bases between them. The CDR3 consists of 15 residues.

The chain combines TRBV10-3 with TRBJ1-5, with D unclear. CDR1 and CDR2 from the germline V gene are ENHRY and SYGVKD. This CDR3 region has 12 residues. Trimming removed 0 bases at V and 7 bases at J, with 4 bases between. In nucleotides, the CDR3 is TGTGCCATCAGTGAGTCGAGACAGCCCCAGCATTTT. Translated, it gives CAISESRQPQHF.

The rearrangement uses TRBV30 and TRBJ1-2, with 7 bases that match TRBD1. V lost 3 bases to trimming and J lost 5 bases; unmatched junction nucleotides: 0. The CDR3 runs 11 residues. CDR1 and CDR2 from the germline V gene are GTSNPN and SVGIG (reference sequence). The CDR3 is CAWRTGYGYTF. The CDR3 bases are TGTGCCTGGAGGACAGGGTATGGCTACACCTTC.